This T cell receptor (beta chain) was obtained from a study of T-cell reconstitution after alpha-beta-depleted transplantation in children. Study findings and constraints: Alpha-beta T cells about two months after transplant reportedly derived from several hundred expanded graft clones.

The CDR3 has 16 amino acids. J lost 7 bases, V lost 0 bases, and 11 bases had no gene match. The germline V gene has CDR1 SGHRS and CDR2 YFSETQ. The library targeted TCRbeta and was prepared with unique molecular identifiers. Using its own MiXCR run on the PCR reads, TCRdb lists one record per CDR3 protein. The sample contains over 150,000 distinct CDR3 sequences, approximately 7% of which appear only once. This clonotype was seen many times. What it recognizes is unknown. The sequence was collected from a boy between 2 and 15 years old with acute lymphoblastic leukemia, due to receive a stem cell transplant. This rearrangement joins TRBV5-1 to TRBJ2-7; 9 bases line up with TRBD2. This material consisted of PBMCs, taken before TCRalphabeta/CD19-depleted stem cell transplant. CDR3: CASSLARLADLGEQYF. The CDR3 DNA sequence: TGCGCCAGCAGCTTGGCGAGACTAGCGGACCTCGGGGAGCAGTACTTC. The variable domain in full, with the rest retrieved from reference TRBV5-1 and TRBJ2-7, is KAGVTQTPRYLIKTRGQQVTLSCSPISGHRSVSWYQQTPGQGLQFLFEYFSETQRNKGNFPGRFSGRQFSNSRSEMNVSTLELGDSALYLCASSLARLADLGEQYFGPGTRLTVT.